This T cell receptor beta chain is from a study of T cells in Graves' hyperthyroidism and ophthalmopathy. A patient was excluded if there was uncontrolled infection, other autoimmune disease, pregnancy or lactation. Clinical symptoms, serum thyroxine and TRAb, thyroid ultrasound and orbital computed tomography were used for the diagnoses. From more than 9.5 ml of fresh peripheral blood, PBMCs were isolated. Amplification targeted TCR beta CDR3 regions from RNA transcripts. TCR CDR3 regions were first amplified by RT-PCR with HTBI primers. One entry per CDR3 protein results from TCRdb running MiXCR on the multiplex PCR reads. The sample yields 650,000 to 750,000 distinct CDR3 sequences, roughly 15% seen once. The sequenced sample was blood. The clonotype originates from a woman aged 18-29 years with Graves' hyperthyroidism.

The CDR3 loop is CSASGTGGSYEQYF. CDR3 in DNA: TGCAGTGCTAGTGGGACAGGGGGCTCCTACGAGCAGTACTTC. This rearrangement joins TRBV20-1 to TRBJ2-7; 11 bases are shared with TRBD1. V was pared by 3 bases and J by 0 bases, with 1 base of the junction left unmatched. This CDR3 is 14 amino acids long. Germline loops: CDR1 DFQATT, CDR2 SNEGSKA (reference sequence).